Below, 23 T cell receptor beta chains from the same sample are listed, as sequenced in a study of blood T cell dynamics during melanoma immunotherapy. The data were produced by immunoSEQ multiplex PCR, yet TCRdb's version contains in-frame clones alone and is incomplete. The sample shows several thousand clones, roughly four fifths of them seen only once. The sample's time point: pre-treatment baseline. This sample comprised blood, obtained from a patient treated with checkpoint blockade. The receptors originated from a human donor with melanoma.

The J gene is TRBJ2-7, the V gene TRBV6-5, with 9 bases that match TRBD1. Trimming removed 6 bases from V and 2 bases from J; junction bases left unmatched: 5. The CDR3 has 14 residues. Germline CDR1 is MNHEY and CDR2 is SVGAGI. CDR3 sequence reads: CASRGTGSPYEQYF. The CDR3 DNA reads TGTGCCAGCAGGGGGACAGGGTCTCCCTACGAGCAGTACTTC.

CDR3 DNA sequence: TGTGCCAGCAGCCAAGGGGGGGGCGTCGCCGAGCAGTACTTC. As protein: CASSQGGGVAEQYF. The V and J genes are TRBV14 and TRBJ2-7; tentative D call: TRBD2 (7 bases). Trimming took 1 base from V and 6 from J, leaving 13 bases between them. From germline, CDR1 is SGHDN and CDR2 FVKESK. CDR3 length equals 14 residues. Variable domain in full (rest from reference TRBV14 and TRBJ2-7): EAGVTQFPSHSVIEKGQTVTLRCDPISGHDNLYWYRRVMGKEIKFLLHFVKESKQDESGMPNNRFLAERTGGTYSTLKVQPAELEDSGVYFCASSQGGGVAEQYFGPGTRLTVT.

The rearrangement links TRBV6-1 to TRBJ1-1; D uncertain. The CDR3 extends over 11 amino acids. Trimming shortened V by 7 bases and J by 0 bases, and 3 bases separated the two germline ends. Germline CDR1 MNHNS, CDR2 SASEGT. In DNA form, the CDR3 reads TGTGCCAGCATCTTGAACACTGAAGCTTTCTTT. It specifies CASILNTEAFF.

The chain couples TRBV7-2 to TRBJ2-1, with 8 positions matching TRBD2. This CDR3 region has 15 residues. V lost 5 bases, J lost 2 bases, and 5 bases stayed unmatched. CDR1 is SGHTA, CDR2 FQGNSA, per germline. The CDR3 loop is CASSRLAGTYNEQFF. CDR3 bases: TGTGCCAGCAGCCGTCTAGCGGGTACCTACAATGAGCAGTTCTTC.

V usage is TRBV10-3 and J usage is TRBJ1-6; no firm D call. CDR1 and CDR2 from the germline V gene are ENHRY and SYGVKD. The CDR3 runs 15 residues. Trimming stripped 10 bases from V and 5 bases from J, with 18 bases between. CDR3 sequence (DNA): TGTGCCACCCGAGATAACCCGGGTAATAATTCACCCCTCCACTTT. Translated, it gives CATRDNPGNNSPLHF.

This clone has a handful of counts. This chain connects TRBV5-6 to TRBJ1-1; maybe TRBD1 (6 bases). The CDR3 sequence is 16 residues long. CDR1 and CDR2 (germline): SGHDT, YYEEEE. V was shortened by 4 bases and J by 5 bases, with 21 bases between the two germline ends. CDR3 DNA sequence: TGTGCCAGCAGCCTAGGACAAACAGGGAAGGTGACTGAAGCTTTCTTT. Protein: CASSLGQTGKVTEAFF. Based on the CDR3 plus reference TRBV5-6 and TRBJ1-1, the full variable domain is DAGVTQSPTHLIKTRGQQVTLRCSPKSGHDTVSWYQQALGQGPQFIFQYYEEEERQRGNFPDRFSGHQFPNYSSELNVNALLLGDSALYLCASSLGQTGKVTEAFFGQGTRLTVV.

V is TRBV5-4 and J is TRBJ1-3; D gene ambiguous. This CDR3 contains 16 residues. CDR1 is SGHNT, CDR2 YYREEE, per germline (reference sequence). Trimming removed 0 bases at V and 0 bases at J, with 10 bases between. The CDR3 sequence: CASSLGYAASGNTIYF. CDR3 nucleotide sequence: TGTGCCAGCAGCTTGGGATATGCGGCCTCTGGAAACACCATATATTTT. The full variable domain, with the rest looked up from reference TRBV5-4 and TRBJ1-3, is ETGVTQSPTHLIKTRGQQVTLRCSSQSGHNTVSWYQQALGQGPQFIFQYYREEENGRGNFPPRFSGLQFPNYSSELNVNALELDDSALYLCASSLGYAASGNTIYFGEGSWLTVV.

This sequence joins TRBV28 and TRBJ2-2; 11 nucleotides line up with TRBD1. The V segment lost 1 base and the J segment 3 bases; nucleotides outside the gene matches: 4. The CDR3 is 17 residues long. Germline loops: CDR1 MDHEN, CDR2 SYDVKM. CDR3 loop: CASSLYPGQGDTGELFF. The CDR3 nucleotides are TGTGCCAGCAGTTTATACCCGGGACAGGGGGACACCGGGGAGCTGTTTTTT.

V gene TRBV6-1 combines with J gene TRBJ1-1; D is unresolved. The CDR3 is 15 residues long. CDR1 is MNHNS, CDR2 SASEGT, per germline. Trimming shortened V by 2 bases and J by 7 bases, and 17 bases separated the two germline ends. The CDR3 here is CASSERPLRSLEAFF. Here the CDR3 DNA reads TGTGCCAGCAGTGAACGACCCTTGAGGTCCCTTGAAGCTTTCTTT.

CDR3 amino acids: CASSQGETDTQYF. The CDR3 DNA reads TGTGCCAGCAGTCAGGGTGAAACAGATACGCAGTATTTT. V and J are TRBV6-4 and TRBJ2-3, with D possibly TRBD1 on 5 matching bases. CDR1 and CDR2 from the germline V gene are MRHNA and SNTAGT. This CDR3 region has 13 residues. V was clipped by 5 bases and J by 3 bases, with 9 bases between them.

A remark on this clone: One end of the junction fails to match germline, which may point to a read error. The rearrangement uses TRBV4-1 and TRBJ2-7; TRBD2 is a possible D gene (6 bases). The germline V gene encodes CDR1 MGHRA and CDR2 YSYEKL. This CDR3 has 13 residues. Here the CDR3 reads CASSQEARGYRSF. The CDR3 DNA sequence: TGCGCCAGCAGCCAAGAGGCCCGGGGGTATAGGAGTTTC.

This chain links TRBV19 with TRBJ2-7; 7 positions agree with TRBD1. The CDR3 extends over 19 amino acids. Germline CDR1 is LNHDA and CDR2 is SQIVND (reference sequence). With V trimmed by 3 bases and J by 0 bases, 17 bases remained unmatched. The CDR3, as DNA: TGTGCCAGTAGTATGAGACAGGGTAGGGGGTCTGGATTCTCCTACGAGCAGTACTTC. As protein: CASSMRQGRGSGFSYEQYF.

V is TRBV5-1 and J is TRBJ2-5; 9 positions match TRBD2. The CDR3 has 17 amino acids. Germline V gives CDR1 SGHRS, CDR2 YFSETQ. Trimming at V came to 0 bases and at J to 1 base, leaving 7 bases not matched to a gene. The CDR3 DNA follows: TGCGCCAGCAGCTTGGCTGTTGGTAGCGGGAGCCAAGAGACCCAGTACTTC. It is translated as CASSLAVGSGSQETQYF. The variable domain in full, with the rest retrieved from reference TRBV5-1 and TRBJ2-5, is KAGVTQTPRYLIKTRGQQVTLSCSPISGHRSVSWYQQTPGQGLQFLFEYFSETQRNKGNFPGRFSGRQFSNSRSEMNVSTLELGDSALYLCASSLAVGSGSQETQYFGPGTRLLVL.

The chain combines TRBV19 with TRBJ1-1; TRBD1 might be the D (5 bases). Trimming removed 2 bases from V and 2 bases from J, with 15 bases in between. The CDR3 consists of 16 residues. Germline values: CDR1 LNHDA, CDR2 SQIVND (reference sequence). CDR3 residues: CASSILLGQGNTEAFF. CDR3 DNA: TGTGCCAGTAGTATATTATTGGGGCAGGGAAACACTGAAGCTTTCTTT.

The J gene is TRBJ1-6, the V gene TRBV4-3; D is perhaps TRBD1 (6 bases). Germline V lookup: CDR1 LGHNA, CDR2 YSLEER. Trimming pared 4 bases from V and 7 bases from J, leaving 11 bases between. CDR3 length equals 14 residues. The CDR3 is CASSLDRSNSPLHF. CDR3 DNA sequence: TGCGCCAGCAGCCTGGACAGAAGCAATTCACCCCTCCACTTT.

This clone was seen only a few times. The rearrangement links TRBV19 to TRBJ1-1; tentatively, D is TRBD1 (6 bases). V was pared by 5 bases and J by 1 base, with 11 bases between. Germline CDR1 is LNHDA and CDR2 is SQIVND (reference sequence). This CDR3 contains 14 residues. The CDR3 DNA sequence: TGTGCCAGTAGTCCCTGGACAGAGAACACTGAAGCTTTCTTT. As protein: CASSPWTENTEAFF.

The chain links TRBV28 to TRBJ2-7; 8 nucleotides match TRBD2. The germline CDR1 and CDR2 sequences are MDHEN and SYDVKM. V was clipped by 6 bases and J by 4 bases; unmatched bases: 11. This CDR3 comprises 15 residues. The CDR3 loop is CASSPGGPGTYEQYF. DNA of the CDR3: TGTGCCAGCAGCCCGGGGGGGCCCGGAACGTACGAGCAGTACTTC.

This sequence joins TRBV7-9 and TRBJ1-1; 9 bases match TRBD1. CDR1 and CDR2 (germline): SEHNR, FQNEAQ (reference sequence). The CDR3 has 14 amino acids. Trimming removed 6 bases from V and 3 bases from J; junction bases left unmatched: 5. In nucleotides, the CDR3 is TGTGCCAGCAGACTGCGACAGGGGGACACTGAAGCTTTCTTT. Residues: CASRLRQGDTEAFF.

V usage is TRBV5-6 and J usage is TRBJ2-3; TRBD1 matches 10 bases. Trimming at V came to 4 bases and at J to 4 bases, leaving 3 bases not matched to a gene. CDR1 SGHDT and CDR2 YYEEEE come from the germline V gene. This CDR3 has 14 residues. CDR3 in DNA: TGTGCCAGCAGCCCAGGGACAGGGGCAGATACGCAGTATTTT. It is translated as CASSPGTGADTQYF.

The chain is built from TRBV23-1 and TRBJ2-5, with D perhaps matching TRBD2 (7 bases). TRBV23-1 is classed as an ORF, of uncertain function. The CDR3 loop spans 16 amino acids. The germline V and J ends were trimmed by 9 bases and 3 bases, with 23 bases remaining between them. The CDR3 nucleotides are TGCGCCAGGATTTGCCAAGGACTAGGGGGGGAAGAGACCCAGTACTTC. Protein sequence: CARICQGLGGEETQYF.

The chain carries TRBV5-1 and TRBJ1-1; 9 nucleotides match TRBD1. Germline V lookup: CDR1 SGHRS, CDR2 YFSETQ. The CDR3 runs 16 residues. V was pared by 3 bases and J by 1 base, with 7 bases of the junction left unmatched. The DNA for the CDR3 is TGCGCCAGCAGCTCTTTGACAGGGGGTTCGAACACTGAAGCTTTCTTT. This codes for CASSSLTGGSNTEAFF.

This chain joins TRBV1 and TRBJ1-2; the tabulated D call, TRBD1, remains unverified against the DNA. TRBV1 is a pseudogene. This CDR3 is built from 15 residues. The CDR3 protein is CTSSQPGQGEYGYTF. DNA of the CDR3: TGCACCAGCAGCCAGCCGGGACAGGGCGAGTATGGCTACACCTTC.

The chain employs TRBV9 and TRBJ2-3, with D possibly matching TRBD1 (6 bases). The V end was cut by 5 bases, the J end by 0 bases, with 13 bases between. This CDR3 spans 15 amino acids. Germline CDR1 and CDR2: SGDLS and YYNGEE. Here the CDR3 DNA reads TGTGCCAGCAGACCCGGGACAAAAAGCACAGATACGCAGTATTTT. Translated: CASRPGTKSTDTQYF.